The sequence of this T cell receptor beta chain was determined in a study of cytomegalovirus exposure and HLA in healthy donors. Per the germline V gene, CDR1 is MGHRA and CDR2 is YSYEKL. This CDR3 has 19 amino acids. Trimming removed 0 bases from V and 0 bases from J; junction bases left unmatched: 13. The study ran its PCR with 60 Vbeta and 13 Jbeta primers. The method was immunoSEQ multiplex PCR; TCRdb's version includes in-frame clones alone and lacks a portion of them. The table includes 95,000 to 150,000 clones, more than 75% detected once. This rearrangement joins TRBV4-1 to TRBJ2-7; 8 bases are shared with TRBD1. This TCR came from a man between 18 and 29 years old in good health and CMV-seronegative. Sequencing was done on a sample of PBMCs. CDR3: CASSQELAGGYSSSYEQYF. In DNA, the CDR3 is TGCGCCAGCAGCCAAGAATTGGCAGGGGGCTACTCGAGCTCCTACGAGCAGTACTTC.